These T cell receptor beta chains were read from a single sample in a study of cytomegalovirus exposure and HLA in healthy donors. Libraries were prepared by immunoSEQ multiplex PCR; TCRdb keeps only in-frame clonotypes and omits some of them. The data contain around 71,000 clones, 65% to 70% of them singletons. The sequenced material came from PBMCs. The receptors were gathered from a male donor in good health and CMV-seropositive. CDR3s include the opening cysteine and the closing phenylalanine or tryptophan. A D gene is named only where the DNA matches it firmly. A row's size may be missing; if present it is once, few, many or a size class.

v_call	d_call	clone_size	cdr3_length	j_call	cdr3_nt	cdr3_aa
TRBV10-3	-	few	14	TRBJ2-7	TGTGCCATCAGTGAAGGCAGGCCTCCGGGGAAGCAGTACTTC	CAISEGRPPGKQYF
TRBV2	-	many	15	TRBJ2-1	TGTGCCAGCAGCTCCACAGGTCCCTCCTACAATGAGCAGTTCTTC	CASSSTGPSYNEQFF
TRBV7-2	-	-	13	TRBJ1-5	TGTGCCAGCAGCTTAATAGGGGATCAGCCCCAGCATTTT	CASSLIGDQPQHF
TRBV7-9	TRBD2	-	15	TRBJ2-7	TGTGCCAGCAGCTTATTCTTAGCGGGAGAGGAAGAGCAGTACTTC	CASSLFLAGEEEQYF
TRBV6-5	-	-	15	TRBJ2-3	TGTGCCAGCAGTTACCCACCGGGGAACACAGATACGCAGTATTTT	CASSYPPGNTDTQYF
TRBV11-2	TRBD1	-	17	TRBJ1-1	TGTGCCAGCAGCTCCCGGGACAGGGGATTGACGAACACTGAAGCTTTCTTT	CASSSRDRGLTNTEAFF
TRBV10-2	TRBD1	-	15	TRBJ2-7	TGCGCCAGCAGTGATTGGGGGACAGGGCGCTACGAGCAGTACTTC	CASSDWGTGRYEQYF
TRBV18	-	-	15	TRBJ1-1	TGTGCCAGCTCACCAGAAGCGGGGCTGAACACTGAAGCTTTCTTT	CASSPEAGLNTEAFF
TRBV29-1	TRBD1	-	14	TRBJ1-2	TGCAGCGTCAACCGACAGGGTATGTCCTATGGCTACACCTTC	CSVNRQGMSYGYTF
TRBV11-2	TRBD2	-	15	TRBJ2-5	TGTGCCAGCAGCCCGGGCGGGGGGGGCCGGGAGACCCAGTACTTC	CASSPGGGGRETQYF
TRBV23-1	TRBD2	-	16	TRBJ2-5	TGCGCCAGCAGTCCCTCCGGGGGGAGGATTCAAGAGACCCAGTACTTC	CASSPSGGRIQETQYF
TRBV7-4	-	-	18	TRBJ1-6	TGTGCCAGCAGCTTCAATCAGGCTTTAAGCTCCTATAATTCACCCCTCCACTTT	CASSFNQALSSYNSPLHF
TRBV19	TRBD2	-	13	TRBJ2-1	TGTGCCAGTAGTCTCGGGCGGGAGAGTGAGCAGTTCTTC	CASSLGRESEQFF
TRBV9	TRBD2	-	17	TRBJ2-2	TGTGCCAGCAACCCCGGACTAGCGGGGGTTAGTGGCGGGGAGCTGTTTTTT	CASNPGLAGVSGGELFF
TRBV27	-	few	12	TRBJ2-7	TGTGCCAGCAGTCCGACTCTTTACGAGCAGTACTTC	CASSPTLYEQYF
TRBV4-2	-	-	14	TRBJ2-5	TGTGCCAGCAGCCCAGTTGGGAGCCAAGAGACCCAGTACTTC	CASSPVGSQETQYF
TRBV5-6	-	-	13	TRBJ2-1	TGTGCCAGCAGCTTTCAGGGGTGGAATGAGCAGTTCTTC	CASSFQGWNEQFF
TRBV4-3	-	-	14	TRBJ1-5	TGCGCCAGCAGCCAAGACAGGGCCGGTCAGCCCCAGCATTTT	CASSQDRAGQPQHF
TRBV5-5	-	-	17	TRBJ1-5	TGTGCCAGCAGCCAGGGTGTTGGGCCTTATAGCAATCAGCCCCGGCATTTT	CASSQGVGPYSNQPRHF
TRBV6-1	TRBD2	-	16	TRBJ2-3	TGTGCCAGCAGTGGGGGGACTAGCGGGGGCACAGATACGCAGTATTTT	CASSGGTSGGTDTQYF
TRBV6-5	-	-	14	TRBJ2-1	TGTGCCAGCAGTTACGGAGAATTTAACAATGAGCAGTTCTTC	CASSYGEFNNEQFF
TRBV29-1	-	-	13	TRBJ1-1	TGCAGCGTTGAACAACTTCAAGACACTGAGGCTTTCTTT	CSVEQLQDTEAFF
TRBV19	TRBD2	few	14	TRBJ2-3	TGTGCCAGTTCGACTAGCGGGGGGGGAGATACGCAGTATTTT	CASSTSGGGDTQYF
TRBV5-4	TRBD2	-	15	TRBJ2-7	TGTGCCAGCAGCAGGGGACTAGCGGGAGAAAGAGAGCAGTACTTC	CASSRGLAGEREQYF
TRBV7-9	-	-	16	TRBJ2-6	TGTGCCAGCAGCTTAGTAATGGAGGCTGGGGCCAACGTCCTGACTTTC	CASSLVMEAGANVLTF
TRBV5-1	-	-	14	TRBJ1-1	TGCGCCAGCAGCTTGCCAGGGGCGAACACTGAAGCTTTCTTT	CASSLPGANTEAFF
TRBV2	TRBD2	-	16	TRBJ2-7	TGTGCCAGCAGTGAAACCATGGGAGGGGTCTCCTACGAGCAGTACTTC	CASSETMGGVSYEQYF
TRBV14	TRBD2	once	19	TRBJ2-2	TGTGCCAGCAGCCAAGGTAATAGGAAGCGGGGGAAAAGAAGAGGGGAGCTGTTTTTT	CASSQGNRKRGKRRGELFF
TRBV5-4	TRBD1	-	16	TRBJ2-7	TGTGCCAGCAGCCCATCCCCGACAGGGATTAAGAACGAGCAGTACTTC	CASSPSPTGIKNEQYF
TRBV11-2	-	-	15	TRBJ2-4	TGTGCCAGCAGCTTAGTTCGACAGAACAAAAACATTCAGTACTTC	CASSLVRQNKNIQYF
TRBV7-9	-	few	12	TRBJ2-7	TGTGCCAGCACCCGAGACTGGGTTGAGCAGTACTTC	CASTRDWVEQYF
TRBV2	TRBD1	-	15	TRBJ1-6	TGTGCCAGCAGTGAGAACAGGGGCTATAATTCACCCCTCCACTTT	CASSENRGYNSPLHF
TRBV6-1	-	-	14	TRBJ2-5	TGTGCCACCATGCGCGACTCGATCCAAGAGACCCAGTACTTC	CATMRDSIQETQYF
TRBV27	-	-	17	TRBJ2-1	TGTGCCAGCAGTTTCCTAACGGGGGACCTCTCCTACAATGAGCAGTTCTTC	CASSFLTGDLSYNEQFF
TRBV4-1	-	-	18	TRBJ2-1	TGCGCCAGCAGCCAAGTGATAGGCGGCCCGAGCTCCTACAATGAGCAGTTCTTC	CASSQVIGGPSSYNEQFF
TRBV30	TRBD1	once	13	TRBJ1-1	TGTGCCTGGAGTATCGGACAGGGGGCGAAAGCTTTCTTT	CAWSIGQGAKAFF
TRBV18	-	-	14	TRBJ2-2	TGTGCCAGCTCCCCCGACAGTAACACCGGGGAGCTGTTTTTT	CASSPDSNTGELFF
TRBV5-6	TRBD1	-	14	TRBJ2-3	TGTGCCAGCAGCTCCCAGGGGGCACGGGATACGCAGTATTTT	CASSSQGARDTQYF
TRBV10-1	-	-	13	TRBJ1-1	TGCGCCAGCAGTGAGGGGGAGAGCACTGAAGCTTTCTTT	CASSEGESTEAFF
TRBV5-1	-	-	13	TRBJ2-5	TGCGCCACCGCCCTGGGGGGAGCAGAGACCCAGTACTTC	CATALGGAETQYF
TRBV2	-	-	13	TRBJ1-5	TGTGCCAGCAGTGAAGCCAGGTGGTGGCCCCAGCATTTT	CASSEARWWPQHF
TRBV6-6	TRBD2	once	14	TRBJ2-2	TGTGCCAGCAGGACCGGGACTAGCATCGGGGAGCTGTTTTTT	CASRTGTSIGELFF
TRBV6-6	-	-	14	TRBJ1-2	TGTGCCAGCACAACTAAGGCAGGGGCTCTTGGCTACACCTTC	CASTTKAGALGYTF
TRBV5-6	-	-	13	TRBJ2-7	TGTGCCAGCAGCTTCCTACAGTTAAGCGAGCAGTACTTC	CASSFLQLSEQYF
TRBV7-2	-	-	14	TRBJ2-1	TGTGCCAGCAGCCCTTCGGGGGCCTACAATGAGCAGTTCTTC	CASSPSGAYNEQFF
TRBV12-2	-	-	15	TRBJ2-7	TGTGCAAGTCGCTCCGGGGACAGGGGTACCTACGAGCAGTACTTC	CASRSGDRGTYEQYF
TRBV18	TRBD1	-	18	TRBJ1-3	TGTGCCAGCTCACCTGCCCCTAAACGTGCAGGGGGCGCGGACACCATATATTTT	CASSPAPKRAGGADTIYF
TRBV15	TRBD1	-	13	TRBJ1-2	TGTGCCACCAGCAGGACAGGGGCTAGTGGCTACACCTTC	CATSRTGASGYTF
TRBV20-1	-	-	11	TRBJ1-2	TGCAGTGCTAGTGAGAACTATGGCTACACCTTC	CSASENYGYTF
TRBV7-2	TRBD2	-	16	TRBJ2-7	TGTGCCAGCAGTCTCCGGGTTAGCGGGGCGATCTACGAGCAGTACTTC	CASSLRVSGAIYEQYF
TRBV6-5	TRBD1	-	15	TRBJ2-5	TGTGCCAGCAGTTACTCACGGGACAGGGAATCAGAGCAGTACTTC	CASSYSRDRESEQYF
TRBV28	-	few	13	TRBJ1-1	TGTGCCAGCAGTTTAGATGGGGGCTTTGAAGCTTTCTTT	CASSLDGGFEAFF